This is a list of T cell receptor beta chains from one sample in a study of shared clonotypes between healthy human individuals. Assay used: immunoSEQ multiplex PCR; TCRdb lists only in-frame clones, some missing. Among about 2.5 million clones listed, 85% to 95% were seen once. The sequencing sample was made of naive CD4+ T cells from PBMCs. The receptor source for this set is a man younger than 35 in good health. Some clones in this sample may be carry-over from other donors' samples. CDR3s leave out the opening cysteine and the closing phenylalanine or tryptophan. Each record gives: V gene, J gene, CDR3 protein.

v_gene: TRBV6-5; j_gene: TRBJ2-7; CDR3aa: ASRSRGSYEQY
v_gene: TRBV16; j_gene: TRBJ1-2; CDR3aa: ASSPTGSHGYT
v_gene: TRBV2; j_gene: TRBJ2-5; CDR3aa: ASSEAFAGGETQY
v_gene: TRBV28; j_gene: TRBJ1-4; CDR3aa: ASRGNEKLF
v_gene: TRBV6-6; j_gene: TRBJ2-7; CDR3aa: ASSSLEQY
v_gene: TRBV19; j_gene: TRBJ1-5; CDR3aa: ATDPGAQPQH
v_gene: TRBV30; j_gene: TRBJ1-4; CDR3aa: AWTTTNEKLF
v_gene: TRBV6-4; j_gene: TRBJ2-1; CDR3aa: ASRPESLYNEQF
v_gene: TRBV7-2; j_gene: TRBJ1-3; CDR3aa: ASSPWTGKRNTIY
v_gene: TRBV9; j_gene: TRBJ1-3; CDR3aa: ASSGGSGNTIY
v_gene: TRBV7-3; j_gene: TRBJ1-2; CDR3aa: ASSLTGSYGYT
v_gene: TRBV6-1; j_gene: TRBJ2-5; CDR3aa: ASSEGGAIQETQY
v_gene: TRBV5-1; j_gene: TRBJ2-1; CDR3aa: ASRVVSGSIHEQF
v_gene: TRBV7-8; j_gene: TRBJ1-5; CDR3aa: ASSLVQGIWQPQH
v_gene: TRBV15; j_gene: TRBJ1-5; CDR3aa: ATSSPGGLSNQPQH
v_gene: TRBV11-2; j_gene: TRBJ1-1; CDR3aa: ASSPLTNTEAF
v_gene: TRBV9; j_gene: TRBJ2-2; CDR3aa: ASSADFYTGELF
v_gene: TRBV6-6; j_gene: TRBJ2-5; CDR3aa: ASSSKETQY
v_gene: TRBV27; j_gene: TRBJ2-2; CDR3aa: ASGGTGGGGELF
v_gene: TRBV7-7; j_gene: TRBJ2-3; CDR3aa: ASSPGKDPGDTQY
v_gene: TRBV7-2; j_gene: TRBJ2-1; CDR3aa: ASNLLAGSYNEQF
v_gene: TRBV6-4; j_gene: TRBJ2-1; CDR3aa: ASSVHREGDNEQF
v_gene: TRBV5-6; j_gene: TRBJ2-1; CDR3aa: ASSLLGTSYNEQF
v_gene: TRBV28; j_gene: TRBJ2-2; CDR3aa: ASSLGEGSGELF
v_gene: TRBV23-1; j_gene: TRBJ2-7; CDR3aa: ASSQVGTGGHEQY
v_gene: TRBV19; j_gene: TRBJ2-3; CDR3aa: ASSLPGLASLPDTQY
v_gene: TRBV10-3; j_gene: TRBJ2-1; CDR3aa: AISDPSGRTDEQF
v_gene: TRBV19; j_gene: TRBJ1-5; CDR3aa: ATTGQGNQPQH
v_gene: TRBV6-1; j_gene: TRBJ1-4; CDR3aa: ASSDAAANEKLF
v_gene: TRBV21-1; j_gene: TRBJ2-5; CDR3aa: ASSKVNRVETQY
v_gene: TRBV13; j_gene: TRBJ2-6; CDR3aa: ASSSLGSGANVLT
v_gene: TRBV5-6; j_gene: TRBJ2-5; CDR3aa: ASSLDGYQETQY
v_gene: TRBV28; j_gene: TRBJ2-1; CDR3aa: ASTGPYNEQF
v_gene: TRBV28; j_gene: TRBJ2-1; CDR3aa: ASSLGTPETKQF
v_gene: TRBV27; j_gene: TRBJ2-7; CDR3aa: ASSFSSRSSYEQY
v_gene: TRBV5-1; j_gene: TRBJ2-1; CDR3aa: ASSFSSGSYNEQF
v_gene: TRBV27; j_gene: TRBJ1-5; CDR3aa: ASSPFGLSGPHQPQH
v_gene: TRBV7-2; j_gene: TRBJ2-2; CDR3aa: ASSLDRTGIPGELF
v_gene: TRBV6-4; j_gene: TRBJ2-7; CDR3aa: ASSREQAGEQY
v_gene: TRBV7-3; j_gene: TRBJ2-1; CDR3aa: ASSLIPSTSPANEQF
v_gene: TRBV29-1; j_gene: NA; CDR3aa: SATGGAYEQY